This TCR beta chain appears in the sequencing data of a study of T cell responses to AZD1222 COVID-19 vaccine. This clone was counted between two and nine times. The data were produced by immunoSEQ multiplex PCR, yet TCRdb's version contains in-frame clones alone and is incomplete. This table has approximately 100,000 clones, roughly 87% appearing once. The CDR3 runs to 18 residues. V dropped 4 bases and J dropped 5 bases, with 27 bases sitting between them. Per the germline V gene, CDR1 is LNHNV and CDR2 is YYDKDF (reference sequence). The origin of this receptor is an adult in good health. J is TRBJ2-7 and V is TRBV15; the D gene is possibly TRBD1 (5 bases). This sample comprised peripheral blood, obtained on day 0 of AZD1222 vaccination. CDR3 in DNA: TGTGCCACCAGCAAGGACACCCTCGGGTTTCCGAATCTGGACGAGCAGTACTTC. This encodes CATSKDTLGFPNLDEQYF.